The 26 T cell receptor beta chains presented below share a single source sample, sequenced in a study of T cells expressing NK-cell markers. TCRdb re-called the 5' RACE reads and catalogs CDR3 proteins one per entry, DNA excluded. In total, the table holds just under 150,000 distinct CDR3 sequences. What was sequenced was blood T cells: a sorted CD56 or NKG2C T cell subset, CD4+ or CD8+ T cells, or bulk PBMC T cells (not recorded which). These receptors were obtained from a young man in good health.

V gene TRBV5-6 combines with J gene TRBJ2-5; the TRBD1 assignment by TCRdb is unverifiable without DNA. The CDR3 runs 15 residues. The V gene's germline CDR1 is SGHDT and CDR2 YYEEEE. The CDR3 reads CASSLNGAALETQYF.

This rearrangement joins TRBV25-1 to TRBJ2-1; TCRdb picks TRBD1, but there is no DNA to check that call. CDR3 size: 14 residues. CDR1 is MGHDK and CDR2 is SYGVNS in the germline V gene. CDR3 protein: CASSRPGSGNEQFF. The whole variable domain, filled in from reference TRBV25-1 and TRBJ2-1, reads EADIYQTPRYLVIGTGKKITLECSQTMGHDKMYWYQQDPGMELHLIHYSYGVNSTEKGDLSSESTVSRIRTEHFPLTLESARPSHTSQYLCASSRPGSGNEQFFGPGTRLTVL.

This chain uses TRBV9 with TRBJ1-6. The CDR3 has 15 residues. CDR1 is SGDLS and CDR2 is YYNGEE in the germline V gene. CDR3 in amino acids: CASSVAEGAGSPLHF. Drawing the rest from reference TRBV9 and TRBJ1-6, the complete variable domain is DSGVTQTPKHLITATGQRVTLRCSPRSGDLSVYWYQQSLDQGLQFLIQYYNGEERAKGNILERFSAQQFPDLHSELNLSSLELGDSALYFCASSVAEGAGSPLHFGNGTRLTVT.

The V gene is TRBV6-5, the J gene TRBJ1-5; with no DNA, the TCRdb D assignment of TRBD1 cannot be verified. There are 19 residues in the CDR3. Germline V gene sequence: CDR1 MNHEY, CDR2 SVGAGI. The chain's CDR3 is CASSYSLPGTGASNQPQHF.

The chain couples TRBV5-4 to TRBJ1-2. The CDR3 runs 13 residues. The germline CDR1 and CDR2 sequences are SGHNT and YYREEE (reference sequence). The CDR3 loop is CASSLVDDYGYTF. The whole variable domain, remainder taken from reference TRBV5-4 and TRBJ1-2, is ETGVTQSPTHLIKTRGQQVTLRCSSQSGHNTVSWYQQALGQGPQFIFQYYREEENGRGNFPPRFSGLQFPNYSSELNVNALELDDSALYLCASSLVDDYGYTFGSGTRLTVV.

The chain carries TRBV5-1 and TRBJ2-1; the TCRdb D gene call, TRBD1, has no DNA to confirm it. Germline CDR1 is SGHRS and CDR2 is YFSETQ. This CDR3 has 11 amino acids. This CDR3 is CASRGINEQFF.

The V call is TRBV7-8, the J call TRBJ2-1. There are 13 residues in the CDR3. Germline CDR1 and CDR2: SGHVS and FQNEAQ. CDR3 region: CASTSGSYNEQFF.

This chain uses TRBV7-2 with TRBJ2-3; TCRdb's D call of TRBD1 is untestable without DNA. The CDR3 sequence is 16 residues long. Germline V gene lookup returns CDR1 SGHTA and CDR2 FQGNSA. The CDR3 sequence is CASSLTAGHSTDTQYF. Together with reference TRBV7-2 and TRBJ2-3, the CDR3 gives the full variable domain: GAGVSQSPSNKVTEKGKDVELRCDPISGHTALYWYRQSLGQGLEFLIYFQGNSAPDKSGLPSDRFSAERTGGSVSTLTIQRTQQEDSAVYLCASSLTAGHSTDTQYFGPGTRLTVL.

The chain couples TRBV5-6 to TRBJ2-1. This CDR3 is built from 12 residues. Germline V CDR1 and CDR2: SGHDT, YYEEEE. The CDR3 sequence is CASSGIEMKQFF.

V and J are TRBV5-5 and TRBJ2-7; TCRdb's D call, TRBD1, is unchecked because there is no DNA. The CDR3 loop spans 14 amino acids. Germline V CDR1 and CDR2: SGHKS, YYEKEE (reference sequence). Here the CDR3 reads CASSLGSGHYEQYF. Combining the CDR3 with reference TRBV5-5 and TRBJ2-7 gives the whole variable domain DAGVTQSPTHLIKTRGQQVTLRCSPISGHKSVSWYQQVLGQGPQFIFQYYEKEERGRGNFPDRFSARQFPNYSSELNVNALLLGDSALYLCASSLGSGHYEQYFGPGTRLTVT.

V and J are TRBV20-1 and TRBJ1-1. Germline values: CDR1 DFQATT, CDR2 SNEGSKA (reference sequence). The CDR3 consists of 13 residues. This chain's CDR3 is CSARGGMGTEAFF.

V and J are TRBV28 and TRBJ2-2; TCRdb calls TRBD2, which cannot be checked without DNA. This CDR3 comprises 18 residues. CDR1 and CDR2 (germline): MDHEN, SYDVKM. This CDR3 is CASSLVRTSGWGTGELFF. Full variable domain (remainder filled in from reference TRBV28 and TRBJ2-2): DVKVTQSSRYLVKRTGEKVFLECVQDMDHENMFWYRQDPGLGLRLIYFSYDVKMKEKGDIPEGYSVSREKKERFSLILESASTNQTSMYLCASSLVRTSGWGTGELFFGEGSRLTVL.

The chain is built from TRBV6-1 and TRBJ2-2; TCRdb reports TRBD2, a call that lacks DNA to check it against. The CDR3 runs 18 residues. The V gene's germline CDR1 is MNHNS and CDR2 SASEGT. CDR3 region: CASSDGLLAGPHTGELFF.

This chain joins TRBV7-2 and TRBJ2-1; TCRdb proposes TRBD1, but this gene call is untestable without DNA. The CDR3 is 15 amino acids. Germline V gene data show CDR1 as SGHTA and CDR2 as FQGNSA. The CDR3 region is CASRGDRDSPNEQFF.

The rearrangement joins TRBV6-1 to TRBJ2-7; TCRdb names TRBD1, which stays unverified in the absence of DNA. The CDR3 runs 11 residues. Looked up from germline, CDR1 is MNHNS and CDR2 is SASEGT. CDR3 region: CASKTGTEQYF.

The genes are TRBV15 and TRBJ2-1; TCRdb picks TRBD2, but there is no DNA to check that call. The CDR3 extends over 15 amino acids. Germline-derived CDR1 and CDR2 are LNHNV and YYDKDF (reference sequence). This CDR3 is CATSRAGGRDNEQFF.

This sequence joins TRBV12-3 or TRBV12-4 and TRBJ1-2. CDR3 length equals 12 residues. Here the CDR3 reads CASSLDWDGYTF.

The gene calls are TRBV7-2 and TRBJ2-1; TCRdb outputs TRBD1, but without DNA this stays unchecked. Germline assignment: CDR1 SGHTA and CDR2 FQGNSA. CDR3 length: 15 amino acids. The CDR3 sequence is CASSLEPGTGNEQFF.

The rearrangement joins TRBV28 to TRBJ2-1; the D call of TRBD1 rests on TCRdb alone, since no DNA is present to check it. CDR1 and CDR2 from the germline V gene are MDHEN and SYDVKM. This CDR3 contains 14 residues. This CDR3 is CASSQGTGAYEQFF.

The chain uses TRBV28 and TRBJ2-3; the TRBD1 assignment by TCRdb is unverifiable without DNA. Germline V gene sequence: CDR1 MDHEN, CDR2 SYDVKM. CDR3 length: 18 residues. The CDR3 spells CASSLKGDLRPSTDTQYF. Based on the CDR3 plus reference TRBV28 and TRBJ2-3, the full variable domain is DVKVTQSSRYLVKRTGEKVFLECVQDMDHENMFWYRQDPGLGLRLIYFSYDVKMKEKGDIPEGYSVSREKKERFSLILESASTNQTSMYLCASSLKGDLRPSTDTQYFGPGTRLTVL.

The chain uses TRBV20-1 and TRBJ2-3; TCRdb reports TRBD2, a call that lacks DNA to check it against. The CDR3 sequence is 16 residues long. The germline V gene has CDR1 DFQATT and CDR2 SNEGSKA (reference sequence). CDR3 sequence: CSARTRAGGTTDTQYF.

The rearrangement links TRBV19 to TRBJ1-4; TCRdb calls TRBD1, which cannot be checked without DNA. CDR1 and CDR2 from the germline V gene are LNHDA and SQIVND (reference sequence). The CDR3 loop spans 13 amino acids. CDR3: CASSLGPVEKLFF.

This rearrangement joins TRBV11-1 to TRBJ2-3; checking the TCRdb D call of TRBD1 is not possible without DNA. The CDR3 is 15 amino acids. CDR1 SGHAT and CDR2 FQDESV come from the germline V gene (reference sequence). The CDR3 here is CASSLGVGNTDTQYF.

The J gene is TRBJ2-1, the V gene TRBV11-1; the D call from TCRdb, TRBD1, cannot be confirmed without DNA. The CDR3 has 18 amino acids. In germline, CDR1 is SGHAT, CDR2 FQDESV (reference sequence). The CDR3 reads CASSLARNRGPSYNEQFF.

V is TRBV20-1 and J is TRBJ2-2; there is no DNA to check the TCRdb D call of TRBD2. The germline CDR1 and CDR2 sequences are DFQATT and SNEGSKA (reference sequence). This CDR3 contains 16 residues. CDR3 sequence reads: CSAPHHLAGVPGELFF.

This rearrangement joins TRBV19 to TRBJ2-1; without DNA, the TCRdb call of TRBD1 cannot be checked. Germline assignment: CDR1 LNHDA and CDR2 SQIVND (reference sequence). This CDR3 comprises 17 residues. CDR3: CASSIRGGAPSYNEQFF.